These T cell receptor beta chains were read from a single sample in a study of PD-1 and CTLA-4 blockade in melanoma. Here immunoSEQ multiplex PCR was the method, and the copy in TCRdb shows in-frame clones only, minus some. Among roughly 30,000 clones listed, about 89% were seen once. This specimen consisted of CD8+ T cells from peripheral blood, obtained before anti-PD-1 treatment. These receptors all come from a human donor with melanoma. CDR3s include the opening cysteine and the closing phenylalanine or tryptophan. D genes are given only for firm matches. Some rows mark clone size as missing; the rest say once, few, many or name a class of expanded clone.

>TRBJ1-2|TRBV7-2|TRBD1|-
TGTGCCAGGAGGACAGGGGGCAATGTTGGCTACACCTTC
CARRTGGNVGYTF
>TRBJ2-2|TRBV7-3|-|-
TGTGCCAGCAGCTTATTGGCAGAGAACACCGGGGAGCTGTTTTTT
CASSLLAENTGELFF
>TRBJ2-5|TRBV4-1|-|once
TGCGCCAGCAGCCAAATGGAGCAAGAGACCCAGTACTTC
CASSQMEQETQYF
>TRBJ2-1|TRBV14|TRBD2|-
TGTGCCAGCAGCCAAGATAGGAGGGGACTAGCTAACAATGAGCAGTTCTTC
CASSQDRRGLANNEQFF
>TRBJ2-5|TRBV20-1|TRBD2|-
TGCAGTGCTAGTAAAGAGGCGGGAGGGGCGGAGACCCAGTACTTC
CSASKEAGGAETQYF
>TRBJ2-5|TRBV2|TRBD2|-
TGTGCCAGCAGTGAAGCGTGGGAGGGTGAGGAGACCCAGTACTTC
CASSEAWEGEETQYF
>TRBJ2-1|TRBV19|TRBD2|-
TGTGCCAGTAGTATAGATCTAGCGGGGAGCTCCTACAATGAGCAGTTCTTC
CASSIDLAGSSYNEQFF
>TRBJ1-1|TRBV9|TRBD1|-
TGTGCCAGCAGCTCGGACAGGGGAGGAGGAGGCACTGAAGCTTTCTTT
CASSSDRGGGGTEAFF
>TRBJ1-1|TRBV27|-|once
TGTGCCAGCAGACCTCAGGGTTGGACTGAAGCTTTCTTT
CASRPQGWTEAFF
>TRBJ1-2|TRBV27|-|-
TGTGCCAGCAGTTTAAATGGGGATGGCTACACCTTC
CASSLNGDGYTF
>TRBJ2-5|TRBV5-4|TRBD1|once
TGTGCCAGCAGCTTGTCAGACAGGGCAATCCAAGAGACCCAGTACTTC
CASSLSDRAIQETQYF
>TRBJ1-1|TRBV27|-|-
TGTGCCAGCAGTCTGACAGGGAACACTGAAGCTTTCTTT
CASSLTGNTEAFF
>TRBJ1-2|TRBV7-9|TRBD1|-
TGTGCCAGCAGCTTCCGACAGGGAGAGCACTATGGCTACACCTTC
CASSFRQGEHYGYTF
>TRBJ2-5|TRBV6-2/TRBV6-3|-|-
TGTGCCAGCAGTTACTCATCCCGCAAACAAGAGACCCAGTACTTC
CASSYSSRKQETQYF
>TRBJ1-1|TRBV9|TRBD1|once
TGTGCCAGCAGCGTGGGGCATCGGACAGGGCTCAACACTGAAGCTTTCTTT
CASSVGHRTGLNTEAFF
>TRBJ1-6|TRBV27|-|-
TGTGCCAGCAGCACAGGGAGCTCCTATAATTCACCCCTCCACTTT
CASSTGSSYNSPLHF
>TRBJ2-5|TRBV24-1|-|-
TGTGCCACCCCAGGGGCCCAGTACTTC
CATPGAQYF
>TRBJ1-5|TRBV2|-|few
TGTGCCAGCAACGACGGTTCCAATCAGCCCCAGCATTTT
CASNDGSNQPQHF
>TRBJ2-1|TRBV7-9|TRBD2|once
TGTGCCAGCAGCCCACGTACTAGCGGGAGTTTCAATGAGCAGTTCTTC
CASSPRTSGSFNEQFF
>TRBJ1-1|TRBV5-5|-|-
TGTGCCAGCAGCTTGGAAATAGGATTGACTGAAGCTTTCTTT
CASSLEIGLTEAFF
>TRBJ1-6|TRBV6-5|-|-
TGTGCCAGCAGTTACTTTACGAGGGACTCACCCCTCCACTTT
CASSYFTRDSPLHF
>TRBJ2-4|TRBV21-1|-|-
TGTGCCAGCAGCCGTGAGCCAGCCGAGGGAAACATTCAGTACTTC
CASSREPAEGNIQYF
>TRBJ1-2|TRBV7-9|-|-
TGTGCCAGCAGCTTAATGTTGGCTGGCTACACCTTC
CASSLMLAGYTF
>TRBJ2-7|TRBV7-9|TRBD2|-
TGTGCCAGCAGCTTAGCGACTAGCGGGGGAAGAGGGTACGAGCAGTACTTC
CASSLATSGGRGYEQYF
>TRBJ2-3|TRBV11-2|TRBD2|-
TGTGCCAGCAGCTTAGAAGGGGTGCTTCCGGGACTAGCGGGATCCGATACGCAGTATTTT
CASSLEGVLPGLAGSDTQYF
>TRBJ1-1|TRBV27|TRBD1|-
TGTGCCAGCAGTTCGGGACAGGGCGACACTGAAGCTTTCTTT
CASSSGQGDTEAFF
>TRBJ2-7|TRBV24-1|-|few
TGTGCCACCAGTGATTCCCAGGGCCATTCCTACGAGCAGTACTTC
CATSDSQGHSYEQYF
>TRBJ1-2|TRBV14|-|-
TGTGCCAGCAGCCAAGTGGGTACAGGGAGCTATGGCTACACCTTC
CASSQVGTGSYGYTF
>TRBJ2-1|TRBV7-3|-|-
TGTGCCAGCAGCTTACTAGGCAGGAGCTCCTACAATGAGCAGTTCTTC
CASSLLGRSSYNEQFF
>TRBJ2-3|TRBV28|TRBD2|-
TGTGCCAGCAGTTTCCCACTCCTCCAGACTAGCGGGGGAGGGTCAGATACGCAGTATTTT
CASSFPLLQTSGGGSDTQYF
>TRBJ1-4|TRBV5-5|-|-
TGTGCCAGCAGCCGAGGACAACGGAACCCAGTTAATGAAAAACTGTTTTTT
CASSRGQRNPVNEKLFF
>TRBJ2-7|TRBV7-9|-|-
TGTGCCAGCAGCCAGCAGGGTGGGGGCTCCTACGAGCAGTACTTC
CASSQQGGGSYEQYF
>TRBJ1-4|TRBV24-1|-|-
TGTGCCACCAGCCGGGGCGCAGGAAAACTGTTTTTT
CATSRGAGKLFF
>TRBJ1-5|TRBV6-5|-|-
TGTGCCAGCAGTCCCCGCGGGGCCGCTCAGCCCCAGCATTTT
CASSPRGAAQPQHF
>TRBJ1-2|TRBV9|-|-
TGTGCCAGCAGCGTTGGAGGAGACTATGGCTACACCTTC
CASSVGGDYGYTF
>TRBJ2-7|TRBV28|-|-
TGTGCCAGCAGTTTATCACTGTCAAGGGAGCAGTACTTC
CASSLSLSREQYF
>TRBJ1-2|TRBV25-1|-|-
TGTGCCAGCAGCGATAAGCACTATGGCTACACCTTC
CASSDKHYGYTF
>TRBJ2-7|TRBV6-1|-|-
TGTGCCAGCAGTGAAGGTGCCTACGAGCAGTACTTC
CASSEGAYEQYF
>TRBJ1-2|TRBV5-6|-|-
TGTGCCAGCAGCCCGAGGACGGCCGGAGTCCGTGGCTACACCTTC
CASSPRTAGVRGYTF
>TRBJ2-7|TRBV27|TRBD1|-
TGTGCCAGCACCCGGCTCCCGGGACAGGGGTCTTACGAGCAGTACTTC
CASTRLPGQGSYEQYF
>TRBJ2-7|TRBV15|TRBD1|-
TGTGCCACCAGCAGCCCCTTTGACAGGGGGCTTGGTAACGAGCAGTACTTC
CATSSPFDRGLGNEQYF
>TRBJ1-5|TRBV10-3|-|-
TGTGCCATCAGTGACGGCGGGAATAGCAATCAGCCCCAGCATTTT
CAISDGGNSNQPQHF
>TRBJ1-6|TRBV28|-|-
TGTGCCAGCAGTTTGGACGACAGAGGGGAGTCACCCCTCCACTTT
CASSLDDRGESPLHF
>TRBJ2-3|TRBV27|TRBD2|-
TGTGCCAGCAGTTTTTCACTAGCGGGAGCAGAAGATACGCAGTATTTT
CASSFSLAGAEDTQYF
>TRBJ1-2|TRBV3-1/TRBV3-2|-|-
TGTGCCAGCAGCCAAGCTTGGGGGCTCGACTATGGCTACACCTTC
CASSQAWGLDYGYTF
>TRBJ2-7|TRBV3-1/TRBV3-2|TRBD2|-
TGTGCCAGCAGCCAAAAACTAGCGGGATGGAGCGAGCAGTACTTC
CASSQKLAGWSEQYF
>TRBJ2-2|TRBV28|-|-
TGTGCCAGCACCGATCGGGCCGGTTCGAACACCGGGGAGCTGTTTTTT
CASTDRAGSNTGELFF
>TRBJ2-7|TRBV27|-|medium-sized
TGTGCCAGCATTGGATACCGAAACCCGAGTTACCCCTACGAGCAGTACTTC
CASIGYRNPSYPYEQYF
>TRBJ2-7|TRBV4-2|TRBD1|-
TGTGCCAGCAGCCAACTGTGGAAGGGGGCAATGGCCTACGAGCAGTACTTC
CASSQLWKGAMAYEQYF
>TRBJ1-5|TRBV6-5|-|-
TGTGCCAGCAGCGCTGGGACATCGGGGGACCAGCATTTT
CASSAGTSGDQHF
>TRBJ2-7|TRBV29-1|TRBD2|-
TGCAGCGCTACGGGACTAGCGGGAACCTACGAGCAGTACTTC
CSATGLAGTYEQYF
>TRBJ2-3|TRBV4-1|-|-
TGCGCCAGCAGCCAAGATTTTACCCGGGGTGGAGATACGCAGTATTTT
CASSQDFTRGGDTQYF